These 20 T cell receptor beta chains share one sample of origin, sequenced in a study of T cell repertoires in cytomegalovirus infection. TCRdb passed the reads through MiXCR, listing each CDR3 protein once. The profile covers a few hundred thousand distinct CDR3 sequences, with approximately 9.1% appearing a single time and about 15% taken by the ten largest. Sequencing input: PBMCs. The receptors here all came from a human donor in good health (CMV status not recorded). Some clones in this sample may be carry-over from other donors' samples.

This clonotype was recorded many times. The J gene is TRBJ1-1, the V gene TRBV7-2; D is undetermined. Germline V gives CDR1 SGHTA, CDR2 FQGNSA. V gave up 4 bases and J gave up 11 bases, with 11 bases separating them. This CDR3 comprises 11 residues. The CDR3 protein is CASSSRYGAFF. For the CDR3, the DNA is TGTGCCAGCAGCTCCCGCTATGGGGCTTTCTTT.

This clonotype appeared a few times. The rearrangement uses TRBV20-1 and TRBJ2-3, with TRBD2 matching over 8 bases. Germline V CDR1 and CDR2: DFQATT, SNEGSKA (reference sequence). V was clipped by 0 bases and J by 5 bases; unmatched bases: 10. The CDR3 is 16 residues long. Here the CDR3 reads CSARDLTGGEVDTQYF. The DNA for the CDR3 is TGCAGTGCTAGAGATCTTACCGGGGGGGAAGTAGATACGCAGTATTTT.

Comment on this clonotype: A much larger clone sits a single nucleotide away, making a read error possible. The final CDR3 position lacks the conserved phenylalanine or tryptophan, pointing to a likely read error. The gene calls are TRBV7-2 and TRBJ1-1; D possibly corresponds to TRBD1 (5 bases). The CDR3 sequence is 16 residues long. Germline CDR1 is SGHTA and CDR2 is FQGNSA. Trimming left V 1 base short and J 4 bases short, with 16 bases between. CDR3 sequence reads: CASSLGQGRKGTEAFY. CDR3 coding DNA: TGTGCCAGCAGCTTAGGGCAGGGTAGGAAGGGCACTGAAGCTTTCTAT.

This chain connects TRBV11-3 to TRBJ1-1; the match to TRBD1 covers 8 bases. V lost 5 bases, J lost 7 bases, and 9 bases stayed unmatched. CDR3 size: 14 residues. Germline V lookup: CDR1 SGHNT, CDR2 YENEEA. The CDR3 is CASSARQGLLEAFF. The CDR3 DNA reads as TGTGCCAGCAGCGCCCGACAGGGGTTACTTGAAGCTTTCTTT.

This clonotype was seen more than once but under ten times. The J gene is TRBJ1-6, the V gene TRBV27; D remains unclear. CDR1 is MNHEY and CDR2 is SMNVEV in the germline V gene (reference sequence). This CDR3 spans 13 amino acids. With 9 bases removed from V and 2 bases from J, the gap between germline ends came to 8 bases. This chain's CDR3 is CASMPAYNSPLHF. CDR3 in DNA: TGTGCCAGTATGCCGGCCTATAATTCACCCCTCCACTTT.

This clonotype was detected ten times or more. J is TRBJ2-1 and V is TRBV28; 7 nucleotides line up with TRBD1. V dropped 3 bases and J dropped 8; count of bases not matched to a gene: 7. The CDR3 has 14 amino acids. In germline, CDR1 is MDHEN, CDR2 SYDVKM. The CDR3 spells CASSFPRGSDEQFF. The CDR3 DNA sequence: TGTGCCAGCAGTTTTCCCAGGGGGAGTGATGAGCAGTTCTTC.

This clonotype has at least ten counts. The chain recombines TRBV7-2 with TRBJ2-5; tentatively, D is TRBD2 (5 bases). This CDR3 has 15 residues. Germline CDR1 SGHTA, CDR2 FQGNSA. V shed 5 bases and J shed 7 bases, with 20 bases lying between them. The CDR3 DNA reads TGTGCCAGCAGCCCCACTAGGGCCCGAGCAGGGACCCAGTACTTC. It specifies CASSPTRARAGTQYF.

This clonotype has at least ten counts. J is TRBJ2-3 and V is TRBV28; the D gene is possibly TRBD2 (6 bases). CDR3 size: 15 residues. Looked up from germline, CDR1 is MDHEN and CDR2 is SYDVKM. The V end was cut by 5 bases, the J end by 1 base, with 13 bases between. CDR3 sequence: CASSHGGLRTDTQYF. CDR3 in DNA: TGTGCCAGCAGTCACGGGGGTCTCCGCACAGATACGCAGTATTTT. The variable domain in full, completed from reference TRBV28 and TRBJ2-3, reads DVKVTQSSRYLVKRTGEKVFLECVQDMDHENMFWYRQDPGLGLRLIYFSYDVKMKEKGDIPEGYSVSREKKERFSLILESASTNQTSMYLCASSHGGLRTDTQYFGPGTRLTVL.

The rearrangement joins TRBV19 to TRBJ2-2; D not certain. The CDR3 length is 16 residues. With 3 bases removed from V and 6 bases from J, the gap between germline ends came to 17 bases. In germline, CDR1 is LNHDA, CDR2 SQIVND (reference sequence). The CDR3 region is CASSILLAPMAGELFF. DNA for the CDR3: TGTGCCAGTAGTATTCTGTTAGCCCCAATGGCCGGGGAGCTGTTTTTT. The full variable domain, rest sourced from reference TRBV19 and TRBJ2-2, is DGGITQSPKYLFRKEGQNVTLSCEQNLNHDAMYWYRQDPGQGLRLIYYSQIVNDFQKGDIAEGYSVSREKKESFPLTVTSAQKNPTAFYLCASSILLAPMAGELFFGEGSRLTVL.

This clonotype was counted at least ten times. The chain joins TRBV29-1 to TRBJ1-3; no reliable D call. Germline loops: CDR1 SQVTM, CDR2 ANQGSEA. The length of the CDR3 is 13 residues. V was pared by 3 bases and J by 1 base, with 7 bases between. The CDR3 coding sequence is TGCAGCGTTGAGTTGGGGTCTGGAAACACCATATATTTT. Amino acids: CSVELGSGNTIYF.

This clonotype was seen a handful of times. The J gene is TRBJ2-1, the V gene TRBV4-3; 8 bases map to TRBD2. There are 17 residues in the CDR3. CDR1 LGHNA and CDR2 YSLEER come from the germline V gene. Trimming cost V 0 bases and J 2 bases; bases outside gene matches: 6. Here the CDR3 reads CASSQDTAGVAYNEQFF. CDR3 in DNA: TGCGCCAGCAGCCAAGATACAGCGGGGGTAGCCTACAATGAGCAGTTCTTC.

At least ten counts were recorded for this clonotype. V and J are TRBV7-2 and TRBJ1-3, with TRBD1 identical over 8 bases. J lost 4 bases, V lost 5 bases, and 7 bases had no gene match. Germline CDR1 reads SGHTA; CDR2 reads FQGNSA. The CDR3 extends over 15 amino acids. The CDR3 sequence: CASSNRGGLGNTIYF. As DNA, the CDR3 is TGTGCCAGCAGCAACAGGGGGGGACTAGGAAACACCATATATTTT.

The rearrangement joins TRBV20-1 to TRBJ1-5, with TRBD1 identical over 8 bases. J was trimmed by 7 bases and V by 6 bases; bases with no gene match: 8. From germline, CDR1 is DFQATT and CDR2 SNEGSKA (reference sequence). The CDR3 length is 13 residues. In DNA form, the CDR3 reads TGCAGTGCAAATACAGGGGGGGGGCAGCCCCAGCATTTT. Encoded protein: CSANTGGGQPQHF.

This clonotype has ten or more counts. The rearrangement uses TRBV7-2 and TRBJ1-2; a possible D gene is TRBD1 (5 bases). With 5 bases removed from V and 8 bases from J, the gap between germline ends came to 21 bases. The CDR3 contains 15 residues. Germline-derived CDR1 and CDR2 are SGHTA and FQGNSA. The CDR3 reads CASSARGRDEGGYTF. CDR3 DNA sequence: TGTGCCAGCAGCGCCCGAGGCAGGGATGAAGGGGGCTACACCTTC.

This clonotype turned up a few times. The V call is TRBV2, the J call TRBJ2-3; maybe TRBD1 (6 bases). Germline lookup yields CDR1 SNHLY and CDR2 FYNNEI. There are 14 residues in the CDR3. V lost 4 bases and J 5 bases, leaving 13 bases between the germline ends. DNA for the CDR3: TGTGCCAGCAGTGTCCAGGGGCTCAGAGATACGCAGTATTTT. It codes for CASSVQGLRDTQYF.

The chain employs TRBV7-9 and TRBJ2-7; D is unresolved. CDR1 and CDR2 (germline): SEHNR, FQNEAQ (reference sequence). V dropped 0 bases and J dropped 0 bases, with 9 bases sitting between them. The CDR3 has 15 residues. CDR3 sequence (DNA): TGTGCCAGCAGCTTAGCGCAGACCCTCTCCTACGAGCAGTACTTC. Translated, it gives CASSLAQTLSYEQYF. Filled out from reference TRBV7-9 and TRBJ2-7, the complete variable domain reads DTGVSQNPRHKITKRGQNVTFRCDPISEHNRLYWYRQTLGQGPEFLTYFQNEAQLEKSRLLSDRFSAERPKGSFSTLEIQRTEQGDSAMYLCASSLAQTLSYEQYFGPGTRLTVT.

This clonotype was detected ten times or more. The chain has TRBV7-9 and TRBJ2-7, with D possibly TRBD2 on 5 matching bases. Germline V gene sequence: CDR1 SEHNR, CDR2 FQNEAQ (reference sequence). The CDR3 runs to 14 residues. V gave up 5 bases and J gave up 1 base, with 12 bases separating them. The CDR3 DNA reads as TGTGCCAGCAGCAACCACGGGGAATCCTACGAGCAGTACTTC. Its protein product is CASSNHGESYEQYF.

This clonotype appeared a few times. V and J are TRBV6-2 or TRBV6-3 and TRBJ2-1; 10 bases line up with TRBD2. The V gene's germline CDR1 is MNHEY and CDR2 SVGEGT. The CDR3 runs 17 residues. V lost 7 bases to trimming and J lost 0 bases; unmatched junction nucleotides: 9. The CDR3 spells CASTGGASGSSYNEQFF. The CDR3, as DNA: TGTGCCAGCACCGGAGGGGCTAGCGGGAGCTCCTACAATGAGCAGTTCTTC.

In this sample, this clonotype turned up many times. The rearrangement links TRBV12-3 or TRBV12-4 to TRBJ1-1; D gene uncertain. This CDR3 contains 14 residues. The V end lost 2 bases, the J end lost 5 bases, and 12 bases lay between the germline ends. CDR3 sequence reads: CASSLKGGRTEAFF. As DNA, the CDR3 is TGTGCCAGCAGTTTAAAGGGAGGTAGGACTGAAGCTTTCTTT.

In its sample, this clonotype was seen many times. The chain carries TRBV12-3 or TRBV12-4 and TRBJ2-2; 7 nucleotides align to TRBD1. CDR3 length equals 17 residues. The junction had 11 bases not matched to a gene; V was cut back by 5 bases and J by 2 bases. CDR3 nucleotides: TGTGCCAGCAGTGCACCAAACAGGGGCGTTAACACCGGGGAGCTGTTTTTT. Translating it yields CASSAPNRGVNTGELFF.